Each of the 6 T cell receptor beta chains below was sequenced from the same sample in a study of neurological immune-mediated disorders. Each CDR3 protein is one row after TCRdb ran MiXCR on the 5' RACE reads. Of about 55,000 distinct CDR3 sequences in the sample, about 4% were seen once. Sequencing input: PBMCs. The receptors here all came from a man in his fifties or sixties with multiple sclerosis.

This clonotype was observed a few times. For the CDR3, the DNA is TGTGCCAGCAGCTTAGGGGACACCTTTGAAAAACTGTTTTTT. It yields the protein CASSLGDTFEKLFF. The chain carries TRBV7-9 and TRBJ1-4; a possible D gene is TRBD1 (6 bases). V was shortened by 1 base and J by 7 bases, with 10 bases between the two germline ends. The CDR3 covers 14 residues. Germline assignment: CDR1 SEHNR and CDR2 FQNEAQ (reference sequence).

A few counts support this clonotype. V gene TRBV7-9 combines with J gene TRBJ2-2; D is ambiguous. The length of the CDR3 is 10 residues. Trimming shortened V by 8 bases and J by 5 bases, and 3 bases separated the two germline ends. Per the germline V gene, CDR1 is SEHNR and CDR2 is FQNEAQ (reference sequence). In nucleotides, the CDR3 is TGTGCCAGCGGGACCGGGGAGCTGTTTTTT. Translated, it gives CASGTGELFF.

This clonotype came up many times. CDR3 DNA sequence: TGTGCCAGCAGCTCCCAGGTGTTGGGCAATCAGCCCCAGCATTTT. This translates into CASSSQVLGNQPQHF. V and J are TRBV5-5 and TRBJ1-5; the D is unclear. The V and J ends lost 3 bases and 2 bases respectively, with 12 bases between them. The CDR3 covers 15 residues. Germline V CDR1 and CDR2: SGHKS, YYEKEE (reference sequence).

This clonotype was recorded many times. This chain links TRBV3-1 with TRBJ2-7; 7 nucleotides match TRBD1. Per germline, CDR1 LGHDT and CDR2 YNNKEL (reference sequence). The CDR3 contains 14 residues. V was pared by 6 bases and J by 2 bases, with 7 bases of the junction left unmatched. DNA for the CDR3: TGTGCCAGCAGGATGAGGGGGCCCCCCTACGAGCAGTACTTC. Its translation is CASRMRGPPYEQYF.

At least ten counts were recorded for this clonotype. The chain couples TRBV24-1 to TRBJ2-1, with 13 bases identical to TRBD2. CDR3 size: 13 residues. J was trimmed by 9 bases and V by 10 bases; bases with no gene match: 5. In germline, CDR1 is KGHDR, CDR2 SFDVKD. The CDR3 DNA reads as TGTGCCACTAGAGGACTAGCGGGAGTTGAGCAGTTCTTC. Translated: CATRGLAGVEQFF.

Of note for this clonotype: This may be a read error: a much more frequent sequence differs by one nucleotide. The V call is TRBV5-1, the J call TRBJ1-1, with D unresolved. This CDR3 region has 14 residues. V lost 4 bases to trimming and J lost 1 base, with 11 bases between them. CDR1 is SGHRS, CDR2 YFSETQ, per germline. The CDR3 sequence is CASSVRERNTEAFF. CDR3 DNA: TGCGCCAGCAGCGTCCGGGAAAGGAACACTGAAGCTTTCTTT.